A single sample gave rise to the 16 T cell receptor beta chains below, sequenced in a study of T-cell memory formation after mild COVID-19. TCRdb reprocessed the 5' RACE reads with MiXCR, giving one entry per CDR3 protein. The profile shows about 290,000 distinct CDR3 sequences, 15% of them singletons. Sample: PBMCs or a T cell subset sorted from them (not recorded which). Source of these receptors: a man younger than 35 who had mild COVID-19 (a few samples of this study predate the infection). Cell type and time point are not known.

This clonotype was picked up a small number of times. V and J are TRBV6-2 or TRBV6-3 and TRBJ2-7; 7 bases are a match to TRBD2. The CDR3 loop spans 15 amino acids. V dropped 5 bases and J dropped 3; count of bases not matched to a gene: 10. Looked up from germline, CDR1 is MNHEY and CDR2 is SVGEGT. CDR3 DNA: TGTGCCAGCAGTCGCCGGACGGGGGGAAACTACGAGCAGTACGTC. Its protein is CASSRRTGGNYEQYV.

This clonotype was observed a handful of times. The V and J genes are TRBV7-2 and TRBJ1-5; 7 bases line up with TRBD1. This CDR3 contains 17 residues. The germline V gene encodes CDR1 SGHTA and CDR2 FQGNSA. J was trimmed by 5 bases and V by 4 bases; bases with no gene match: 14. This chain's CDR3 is CASSSNRGSSGDQPQHF. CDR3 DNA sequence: TGTGCCAGCAGCTCCAACAGGGGATCCTCCGGGGATCAGCCCCAGCATTTT.

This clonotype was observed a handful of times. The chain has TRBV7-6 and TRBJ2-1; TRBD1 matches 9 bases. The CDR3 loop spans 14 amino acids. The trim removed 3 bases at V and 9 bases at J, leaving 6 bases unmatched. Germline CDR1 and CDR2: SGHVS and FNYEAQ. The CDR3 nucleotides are TGTGCCAGCAGCTTCAGGACAGGGGAAAGTGAGCAGTTCTTC. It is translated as CASSFRTGESEQFF.

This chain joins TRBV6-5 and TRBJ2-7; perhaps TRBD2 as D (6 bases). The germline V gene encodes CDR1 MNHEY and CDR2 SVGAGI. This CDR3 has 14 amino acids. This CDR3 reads CARSYNRGSYEQYV. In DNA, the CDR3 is TGTGCCAGAAGTTACAATCGGGGGTCCTACGAGCAGTACGTC.

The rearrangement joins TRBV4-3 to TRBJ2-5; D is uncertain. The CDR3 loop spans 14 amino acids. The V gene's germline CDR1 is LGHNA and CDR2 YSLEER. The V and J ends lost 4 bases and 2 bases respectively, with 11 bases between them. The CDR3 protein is CASSRTGSQETQYF. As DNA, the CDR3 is TGCGCCAGCAGCCGGACCGGGTCACAAGAGACCCAGTACTTC.

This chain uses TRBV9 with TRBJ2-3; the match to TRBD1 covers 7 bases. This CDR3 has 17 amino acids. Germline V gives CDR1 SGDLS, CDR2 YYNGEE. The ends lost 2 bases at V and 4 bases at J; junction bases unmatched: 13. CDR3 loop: CASSVQTSQGTSDTQYF. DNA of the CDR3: TGTGCCAGCAGCGTCCAGACCTCACAGGGGACCTCAGATACGCAGTATTTT.

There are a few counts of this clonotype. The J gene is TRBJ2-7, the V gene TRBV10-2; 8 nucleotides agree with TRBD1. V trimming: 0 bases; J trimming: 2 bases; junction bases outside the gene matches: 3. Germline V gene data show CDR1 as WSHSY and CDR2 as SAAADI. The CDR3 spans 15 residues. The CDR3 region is CASSESRTGTYEQYF. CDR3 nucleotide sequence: TGCGCCAGCAGTGAGTCAAGGACAGGGACCTACGAGCAGTACTTC.

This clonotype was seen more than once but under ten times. Here the CDR3 DNA reads TGTGCCAGCAGCTTGACGGCTAGCGGGGTTAATGAGCAGTTCTTC. Its protein product is CASSLTASGVNEQFF. J is TRBJ2-1 and V is TRBV5-4, with 9 bases lining up with TRBD2. V lost 1 base and J lost 7; bases outside the gene matches: 6. CDR3 size: 15 residues. Germline V gene lookup returns CDR1 SGHNT and CDR2 YYREEE (reference sequence).

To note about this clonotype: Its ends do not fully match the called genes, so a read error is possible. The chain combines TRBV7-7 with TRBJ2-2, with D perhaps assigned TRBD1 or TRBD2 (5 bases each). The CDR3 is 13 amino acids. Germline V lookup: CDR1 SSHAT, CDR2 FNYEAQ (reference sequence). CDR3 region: CASSQGTPGELFF. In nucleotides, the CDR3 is TGTGCTAGCAGCCAAGGGACGCCCGGGGAGCTGTTTTTT. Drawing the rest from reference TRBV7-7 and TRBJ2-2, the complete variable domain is GAGVSQSPRYKVTKRGQDVTLRCDPISSHATLYWYQQALGQGPEFLTYFNYEAQPDKSGLPSDRFSAERPEGSISTLTIQRTEQRDSAMYRCASSQGTPGELFFGEGSRLTVL.

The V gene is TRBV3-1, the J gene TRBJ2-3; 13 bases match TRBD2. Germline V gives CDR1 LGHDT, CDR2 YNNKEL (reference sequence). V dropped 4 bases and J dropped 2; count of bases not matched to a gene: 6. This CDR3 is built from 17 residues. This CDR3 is CASSRRGLAGNTDTQYF. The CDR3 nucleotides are TGTGCCAGCAGCCGCCGGGGACTAGCGGGGAACACAGATACGCAGTATTTT.

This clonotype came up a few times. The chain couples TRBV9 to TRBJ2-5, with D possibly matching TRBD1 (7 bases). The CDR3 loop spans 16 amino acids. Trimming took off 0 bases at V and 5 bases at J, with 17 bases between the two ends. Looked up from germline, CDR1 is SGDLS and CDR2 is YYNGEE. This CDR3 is CASSVDVRGVGETQYF. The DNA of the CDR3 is TGTGCCAGCAGCGTAGATGTCAGGGGGGTTGGGGAGACCCAGTACTTC.

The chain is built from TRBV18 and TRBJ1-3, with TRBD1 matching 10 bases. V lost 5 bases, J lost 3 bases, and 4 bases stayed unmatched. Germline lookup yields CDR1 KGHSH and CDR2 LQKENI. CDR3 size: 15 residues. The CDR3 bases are TGTGCCAGCTCAACCGGGACAGGGGTTGGAAACACCATATATTTT. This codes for CASSTGTGVGNTIYF.

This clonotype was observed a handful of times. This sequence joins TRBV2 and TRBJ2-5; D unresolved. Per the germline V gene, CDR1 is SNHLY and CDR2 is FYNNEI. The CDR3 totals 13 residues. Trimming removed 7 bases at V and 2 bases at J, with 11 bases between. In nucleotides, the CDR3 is TGTGCCAGCATGAGGAGCCATCAAGAGACCCAGTACTTC. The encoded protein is CASMRSHQETQYF.

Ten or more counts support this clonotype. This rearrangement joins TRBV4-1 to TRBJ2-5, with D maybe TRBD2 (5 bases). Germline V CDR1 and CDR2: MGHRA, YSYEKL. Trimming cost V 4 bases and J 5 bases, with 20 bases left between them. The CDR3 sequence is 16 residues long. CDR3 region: CASSPKRGAGGETQYF. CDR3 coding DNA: TGCGCCAGCAGCCCTAAACGGGGAGCCGGTGGCGAGACCCAGTACTTC.

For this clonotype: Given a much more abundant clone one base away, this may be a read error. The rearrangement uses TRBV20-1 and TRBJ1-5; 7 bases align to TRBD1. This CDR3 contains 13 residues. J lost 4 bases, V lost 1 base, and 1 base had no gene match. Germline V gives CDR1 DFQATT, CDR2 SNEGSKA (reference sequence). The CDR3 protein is CSARGDRNQPQHF. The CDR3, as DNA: TGCAGTGCTAGAGGGGACAGAAATCAGCCCCAGCATTTT.

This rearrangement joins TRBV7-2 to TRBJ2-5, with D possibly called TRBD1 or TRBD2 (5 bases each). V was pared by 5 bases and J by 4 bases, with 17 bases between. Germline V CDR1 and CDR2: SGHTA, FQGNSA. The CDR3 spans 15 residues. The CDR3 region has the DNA TGTGCCAGCAGCCCCCCGGGACCCCGGGGAGAGACCCAGTACTTC. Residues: CASSPPGPRGETQYF.